This record concerns one T cell receptor (beta chain) sequence. Its antigen is not known. Here immunoSEQ multiplex PCR was the method, and the copy in TCRdb shows in-frame clones only, minus some. Of about 21,000 clones in the sample, roughly 89% were seen once. These data come from a study of PD-1 blockade in classical Hodgkin lymphoma. Indicated time point: newly diagnosed, previously untreated cHL patient sample. From thawed PBMCs, magnetic negative selection was used to isolate the CD8+ T cells. What served as comparison were PBMCs in newly diagnosed, untreated classical Hodgkin lymphoma. Broader study findings: Healthy donors reportedly exceeded newly diagnosed patients in baseline TCR diversity. Repertoire difference causes, possibly disease activity or prior therapy, remain undefined.

There are 11 residues in the CDR3. V lost 8 bases, J lost 4 bases, and 8 bases lay in between. The germline CDR1 and CDR2 sequences are MNHEY and SVGAGI. The V and J genes are TRBV6-5 and TRBJ1-2, with D unclear. This clonotype originated in a human donor with classical Hodgkin lymphoma. Sequenced material: CD8+ T cells from blood. CDR3 DNA: TGTGCCAGCGGGATCGTCTATGGCTACACCTTC. Its translation: CASGIVYGYTF.